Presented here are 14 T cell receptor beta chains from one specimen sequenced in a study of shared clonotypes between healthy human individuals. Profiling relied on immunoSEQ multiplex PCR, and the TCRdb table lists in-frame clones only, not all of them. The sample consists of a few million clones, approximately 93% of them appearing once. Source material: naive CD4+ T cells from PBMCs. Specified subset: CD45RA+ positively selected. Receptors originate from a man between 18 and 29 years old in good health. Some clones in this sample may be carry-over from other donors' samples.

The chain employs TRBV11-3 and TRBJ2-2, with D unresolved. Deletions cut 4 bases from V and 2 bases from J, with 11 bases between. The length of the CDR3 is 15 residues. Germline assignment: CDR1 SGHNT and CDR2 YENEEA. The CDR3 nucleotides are TGTGCCAGCAGCTCGGTGGCCGTTAACACCGGGGAGCTGTTTTTT. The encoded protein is CASSSVAVNTGELFF.

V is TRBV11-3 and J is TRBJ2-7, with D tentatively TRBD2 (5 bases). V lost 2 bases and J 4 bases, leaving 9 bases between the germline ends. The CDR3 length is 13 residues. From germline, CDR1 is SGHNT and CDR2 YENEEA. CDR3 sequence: CASSLNSGYEQYF. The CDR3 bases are TGTGCCAGCAGCTTAAACTCGGGGTACGAGCAGTACTTC.

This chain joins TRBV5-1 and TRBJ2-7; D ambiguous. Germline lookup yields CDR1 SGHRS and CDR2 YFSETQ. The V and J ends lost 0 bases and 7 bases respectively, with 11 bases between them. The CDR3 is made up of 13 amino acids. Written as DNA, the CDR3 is TGCGCCAGCAGCTTGGGGTCGTTGGGGGAGCAGTACTTC. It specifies CASSLGSLGEQYF. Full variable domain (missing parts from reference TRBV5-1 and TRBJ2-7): KAGVTQTPRYLIKTRGQQVTLSCSPISGHRSVSWYQQTPGQGLQFLFEYFSETQRNKGNFPGRFSGRQFSNSRSEMNVSTLELGDSALYLCASSLGSLGEQYFGPGTRLTVT.

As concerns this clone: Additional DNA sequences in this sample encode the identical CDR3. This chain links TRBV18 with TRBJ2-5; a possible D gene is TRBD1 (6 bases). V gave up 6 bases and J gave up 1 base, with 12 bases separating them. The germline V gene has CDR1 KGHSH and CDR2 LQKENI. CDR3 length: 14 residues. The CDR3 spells CASSSTGGQETQYF. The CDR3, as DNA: TGTGCCAGCTCTTCGACAGGCGGCCAAGAGACCCAGTACTTC.

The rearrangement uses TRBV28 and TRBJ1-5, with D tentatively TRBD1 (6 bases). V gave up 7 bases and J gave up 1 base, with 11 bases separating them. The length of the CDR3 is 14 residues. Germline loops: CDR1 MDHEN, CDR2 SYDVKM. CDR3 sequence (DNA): TGTGCCAGCAAGAACAGGGAGAGCAATCAGCCCCAGCATTTT. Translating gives CASKNRESNQPQHF.

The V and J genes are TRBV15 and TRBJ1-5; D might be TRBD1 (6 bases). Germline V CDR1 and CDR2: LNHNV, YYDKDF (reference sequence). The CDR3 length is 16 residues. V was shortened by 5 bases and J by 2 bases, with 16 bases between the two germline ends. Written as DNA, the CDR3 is TGTGCCACCAGCCAGGGGCCTGTCGGGCGCAATCAGCCCCAGCATTTT. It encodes CATSQGPVGRNQPQHF.

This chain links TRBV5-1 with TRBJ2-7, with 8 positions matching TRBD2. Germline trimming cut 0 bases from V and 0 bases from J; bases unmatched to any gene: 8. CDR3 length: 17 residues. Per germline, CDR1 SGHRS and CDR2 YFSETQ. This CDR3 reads CASSLVATGTSSYEQYF. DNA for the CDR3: TGCGCCAGCAGCTTGGTAGCCACGGGGACTAGCTCCTACGAGCAGTACTTC. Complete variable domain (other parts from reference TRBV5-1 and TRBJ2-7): KAGVTQTPRYLIKTRGQQVTLSCSPISGHRSVSWYQQTPGQGLQFLFEYFSETQRNKGNFPGRFSGRQFSNSRSEMNVSTLELGDSALYLCASSLVATGTSSYEQYFGPGTRLTVT.

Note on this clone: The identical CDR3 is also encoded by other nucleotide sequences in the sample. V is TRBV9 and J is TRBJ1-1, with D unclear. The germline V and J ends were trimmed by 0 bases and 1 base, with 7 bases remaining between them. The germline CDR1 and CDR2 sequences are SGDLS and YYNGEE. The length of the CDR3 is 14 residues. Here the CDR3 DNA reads TGTGCCAGCAGCGTAGGGTGGGGGAACACTGAAGCTTTCTTT. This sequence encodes CASSVGWGNTEAFF.

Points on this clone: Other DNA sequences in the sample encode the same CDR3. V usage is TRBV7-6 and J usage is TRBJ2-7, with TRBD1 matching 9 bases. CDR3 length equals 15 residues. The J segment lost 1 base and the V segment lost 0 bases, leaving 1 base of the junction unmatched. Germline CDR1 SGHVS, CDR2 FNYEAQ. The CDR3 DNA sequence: TGTGCCAGCAGCTTAGCGGGACAGGGTTCCTACGAGCAGTACTTC. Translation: CASSLAGQGSYEQYF.

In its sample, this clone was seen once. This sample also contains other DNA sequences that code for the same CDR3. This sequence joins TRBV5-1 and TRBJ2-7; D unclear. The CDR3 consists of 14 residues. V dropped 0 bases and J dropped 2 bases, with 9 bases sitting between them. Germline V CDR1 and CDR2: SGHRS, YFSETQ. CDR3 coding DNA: TGCGCCAGCAGCTTGGCGCCAGGTACCTACGAGCAGTACTTC. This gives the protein CASSLAPGTYEQYF.

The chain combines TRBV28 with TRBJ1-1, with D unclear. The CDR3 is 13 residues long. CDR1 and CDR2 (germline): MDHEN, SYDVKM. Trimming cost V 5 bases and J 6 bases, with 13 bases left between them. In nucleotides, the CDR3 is TGTGCCAGCAGTGCTTATAACGGCCCTGAAGCTTTCTTT. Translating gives CASSAYNGPEAFF.

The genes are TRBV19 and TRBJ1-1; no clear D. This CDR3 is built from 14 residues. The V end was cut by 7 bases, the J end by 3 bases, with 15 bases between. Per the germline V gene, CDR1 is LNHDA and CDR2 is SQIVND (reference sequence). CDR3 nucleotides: TGTGCCAGTAAGCGTAATTTGAAGGACACTGAAGCTTTCTTT. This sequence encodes CASKRNLKDTEAFF.

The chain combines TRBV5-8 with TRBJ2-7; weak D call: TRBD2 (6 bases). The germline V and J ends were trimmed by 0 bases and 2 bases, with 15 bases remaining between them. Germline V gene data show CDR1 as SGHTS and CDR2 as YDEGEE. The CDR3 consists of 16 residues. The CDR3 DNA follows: TGTGCCAGCAGCTTGGCCGGGTGGAGGGCGGCCTACGAGCAGTACTTC. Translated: CASSLAGWRAAYEQYF.

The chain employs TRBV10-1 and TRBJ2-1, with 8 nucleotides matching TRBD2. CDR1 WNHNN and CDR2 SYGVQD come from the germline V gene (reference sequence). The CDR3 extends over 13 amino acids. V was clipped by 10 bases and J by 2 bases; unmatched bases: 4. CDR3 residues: CATTSGTYNEQFF. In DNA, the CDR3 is TGCGCCACCACTAGCGGTACCTACAATGAGCAGTTCTTC.